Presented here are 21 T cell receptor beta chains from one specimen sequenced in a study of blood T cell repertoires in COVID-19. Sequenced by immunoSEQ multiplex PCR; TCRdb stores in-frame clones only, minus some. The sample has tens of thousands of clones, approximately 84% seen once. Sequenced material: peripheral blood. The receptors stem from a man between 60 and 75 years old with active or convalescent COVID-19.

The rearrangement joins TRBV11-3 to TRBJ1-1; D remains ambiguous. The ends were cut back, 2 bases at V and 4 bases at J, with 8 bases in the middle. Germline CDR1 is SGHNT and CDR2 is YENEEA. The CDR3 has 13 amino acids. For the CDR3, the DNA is TGTGCCAGCAGCTTAACCCGGAGCACTGAAGCTTTCTTT. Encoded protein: CASSLTRSTEAFF.

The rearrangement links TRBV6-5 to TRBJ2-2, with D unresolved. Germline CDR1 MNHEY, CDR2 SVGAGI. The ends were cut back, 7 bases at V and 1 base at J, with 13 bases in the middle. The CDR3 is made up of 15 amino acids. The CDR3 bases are TGTGCCAGCATTCTTACCGGGTGGAACACCGGGGAGCTGTTTTTT. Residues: CASILTGWNTGELFF.

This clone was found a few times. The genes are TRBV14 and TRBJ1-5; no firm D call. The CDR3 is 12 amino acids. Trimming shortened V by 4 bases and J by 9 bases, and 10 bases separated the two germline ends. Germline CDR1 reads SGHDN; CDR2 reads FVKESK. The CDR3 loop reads CASSPAGGPQHF. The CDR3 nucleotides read TGTGCCAGCAGCCCTGCGGGCGGGCCCCAGCATTTT.

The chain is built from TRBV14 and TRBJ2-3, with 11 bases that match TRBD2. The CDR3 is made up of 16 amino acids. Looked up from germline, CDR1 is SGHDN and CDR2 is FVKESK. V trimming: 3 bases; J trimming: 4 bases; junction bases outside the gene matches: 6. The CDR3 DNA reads TGTGCCAGCAGCCAGTGGCTAGCGGGGGGCGCAGATACGCAGTATTTT. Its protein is CASSQWLAGGADTQYF.

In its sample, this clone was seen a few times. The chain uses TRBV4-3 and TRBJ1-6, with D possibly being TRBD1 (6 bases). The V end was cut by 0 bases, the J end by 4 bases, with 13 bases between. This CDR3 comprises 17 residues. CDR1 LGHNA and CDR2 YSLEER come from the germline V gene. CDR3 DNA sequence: TGCGCCAGCAGCCAAGAACAGGGCCTAAATTATAATTCACCCCTCCACTTT. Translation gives CASSQEQGLNYNSPLHF.

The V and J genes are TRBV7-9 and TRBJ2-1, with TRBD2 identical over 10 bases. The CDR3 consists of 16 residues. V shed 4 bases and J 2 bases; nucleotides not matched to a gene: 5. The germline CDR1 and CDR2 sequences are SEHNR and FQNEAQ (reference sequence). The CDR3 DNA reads TGTGCCAGCAGCTCCTCTAGCGGGGGCGCCTACAATGAGCAGTTCTTC. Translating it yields CASSSSSGGAYNEQFF.

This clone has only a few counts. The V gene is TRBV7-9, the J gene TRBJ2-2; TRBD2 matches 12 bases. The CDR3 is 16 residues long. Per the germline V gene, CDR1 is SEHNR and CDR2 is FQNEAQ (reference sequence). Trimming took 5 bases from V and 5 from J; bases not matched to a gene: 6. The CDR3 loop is CASSRRTSGETGELFF. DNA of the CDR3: TGTGCCAGCAGCCGACGGACTAGCGGGGAAACCGGGGAGCTGTTTTTT. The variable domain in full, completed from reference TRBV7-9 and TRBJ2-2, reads DTGVSQNPRHKITKRGQNVTFRCDPISEHNRLYWYRQTLGQGPEFLTYFQNEAQLEKSRLLSDRFSAERPKGSFSTLEIQRTEQGDSAMYLCASSRRTSGETGELFFGEGSRLTVL.

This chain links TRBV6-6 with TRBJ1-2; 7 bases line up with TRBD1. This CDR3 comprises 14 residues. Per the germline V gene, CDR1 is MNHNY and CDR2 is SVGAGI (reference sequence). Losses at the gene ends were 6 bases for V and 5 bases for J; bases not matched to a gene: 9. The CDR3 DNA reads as TGTGCCAGCAGGCTCGAGGGGGCGGAGTATGGCTACACCTTC. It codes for CASRLEGAEYGYTF.

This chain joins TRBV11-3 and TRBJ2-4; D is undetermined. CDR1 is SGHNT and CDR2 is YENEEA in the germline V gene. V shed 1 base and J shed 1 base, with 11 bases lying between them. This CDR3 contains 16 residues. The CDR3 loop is CASSLGRQSAKNIQYF. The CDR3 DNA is TGTGCCAGCAGCTTAGGCCGACAATCGGCCAAAAACATTCAGTACTTC.

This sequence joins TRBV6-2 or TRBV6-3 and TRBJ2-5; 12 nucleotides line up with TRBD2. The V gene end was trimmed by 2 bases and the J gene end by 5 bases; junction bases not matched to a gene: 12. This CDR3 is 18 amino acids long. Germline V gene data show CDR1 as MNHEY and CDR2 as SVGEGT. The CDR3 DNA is TGTGCCAGCAGTTACAACCCTCTAGCGGGGGGGCCACGGGAGACCCAGTACTTC. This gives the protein CASSYNPLAGGPRETQYF.

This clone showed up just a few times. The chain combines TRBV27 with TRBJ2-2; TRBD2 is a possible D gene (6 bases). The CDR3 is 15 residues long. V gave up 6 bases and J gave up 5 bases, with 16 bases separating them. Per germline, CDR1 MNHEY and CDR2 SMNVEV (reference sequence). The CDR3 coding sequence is TGTGCCAGCAGGCTAGGAGGGGTGCCGACCGGGGAGCTGTTTTTT. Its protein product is CASRLGGVPTGELFF.

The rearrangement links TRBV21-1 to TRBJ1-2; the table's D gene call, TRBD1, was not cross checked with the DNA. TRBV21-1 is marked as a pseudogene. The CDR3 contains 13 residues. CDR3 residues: CASSTRDRHGYTF. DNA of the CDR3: TGTGCCAGCAGCACCCGGGACAGGCATGGCTACACCTTC.

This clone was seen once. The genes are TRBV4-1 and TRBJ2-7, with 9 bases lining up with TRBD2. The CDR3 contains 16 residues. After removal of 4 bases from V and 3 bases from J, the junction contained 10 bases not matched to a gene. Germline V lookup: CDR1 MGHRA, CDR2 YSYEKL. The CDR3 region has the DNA TGCGCCAGCAGCCCCCTCACGCTAGCGGGGAGCTACGAGCAGTACTTC. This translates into CASSPLTLAGSYEQYF.

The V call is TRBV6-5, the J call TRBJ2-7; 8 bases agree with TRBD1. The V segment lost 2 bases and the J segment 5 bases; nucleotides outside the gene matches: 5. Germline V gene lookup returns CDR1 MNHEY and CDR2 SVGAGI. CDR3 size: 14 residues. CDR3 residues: CASSYRDRPHEQYF. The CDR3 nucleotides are TGTGCCAGCAGTTACCGGGACAGGCCCCACGAGCAGTACTTC.

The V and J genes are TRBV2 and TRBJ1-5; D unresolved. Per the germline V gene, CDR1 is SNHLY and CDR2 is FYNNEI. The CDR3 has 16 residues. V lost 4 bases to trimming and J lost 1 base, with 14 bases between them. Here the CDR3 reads CASSGGHVKSNQPQHF. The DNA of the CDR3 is TGTGCCAGCAGTGGTGGCCACGTCAAGAGCAATCAGCCCCAGCATTTT. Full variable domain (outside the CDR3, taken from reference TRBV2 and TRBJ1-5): EPEVTQTPSHQVTQMGQEVILRCVPISNHLYFYWYRQILGQKVEFLVSFYNNEISEKSEIFDDQFSVERPDGSNFTLKIRSTKLEDSAMYFCASSGGHVKSNQPQHFGDGTRLSIL.

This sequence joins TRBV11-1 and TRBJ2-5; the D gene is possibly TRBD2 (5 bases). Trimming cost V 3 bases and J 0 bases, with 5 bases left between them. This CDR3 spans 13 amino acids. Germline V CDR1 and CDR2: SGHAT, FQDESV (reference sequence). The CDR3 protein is CASSFGNQETQYF. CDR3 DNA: TGTGCCAGCAGCTTCGGGAACCAAGAGACCCAGTACTTC.

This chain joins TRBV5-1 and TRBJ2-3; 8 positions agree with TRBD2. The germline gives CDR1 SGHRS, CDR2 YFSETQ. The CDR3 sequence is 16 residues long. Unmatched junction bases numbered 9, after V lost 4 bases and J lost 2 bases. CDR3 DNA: TGCGCCAGCAGCCCTCGGGGGGGCCTAAACACAGATACGCAGTATTTT. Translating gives CASSPRGGLNTDTQYF.

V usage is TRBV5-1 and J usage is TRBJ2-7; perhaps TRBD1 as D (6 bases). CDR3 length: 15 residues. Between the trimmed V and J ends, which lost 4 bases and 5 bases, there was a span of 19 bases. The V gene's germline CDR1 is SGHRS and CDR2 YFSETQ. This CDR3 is CASSETTGQIDEQYF. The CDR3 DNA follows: TGCGCCAGCAGCGAGACCACCGGACAGATCGACGAGCAGTACTTC.

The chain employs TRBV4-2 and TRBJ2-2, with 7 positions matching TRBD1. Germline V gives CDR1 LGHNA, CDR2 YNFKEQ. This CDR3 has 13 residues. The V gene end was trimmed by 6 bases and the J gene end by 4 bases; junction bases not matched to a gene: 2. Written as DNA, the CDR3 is TGTGCCAGCAGAACAGGGGTCACCGGGGAGCTGTTTTTT. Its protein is CASRTGVTGELFF.

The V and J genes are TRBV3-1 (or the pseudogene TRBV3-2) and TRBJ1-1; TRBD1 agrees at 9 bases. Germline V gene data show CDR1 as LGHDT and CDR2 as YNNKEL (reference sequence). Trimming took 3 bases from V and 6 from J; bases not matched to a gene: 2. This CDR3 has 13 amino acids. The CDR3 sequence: CASSHDRGAEAFF. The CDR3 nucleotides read TGTGCCAGCAGCCATGACAGGGGGGCTGAAGCTTTCTTT.

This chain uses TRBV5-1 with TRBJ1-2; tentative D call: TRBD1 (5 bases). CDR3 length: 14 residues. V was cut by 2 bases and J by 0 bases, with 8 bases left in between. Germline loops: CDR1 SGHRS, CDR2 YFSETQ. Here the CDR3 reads CASSFDRSNYGYTF. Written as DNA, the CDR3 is TGCGCCAGCAGCTTCGACAGATCTAACTATGGCTACACCTTC.